This TCR beta chain was sequenced for a study of PD-L1 blockade in urothelial cancer. Time point: pretreatment peripheral blood. Measured with immunoSEQ multiplex PCR; TCRdb has only the in-frame clones, and not every one. Among 55,000 to 85,000 clones listed, 65% to 85% were seen once. The CDR3 length is 14 residues. The germline gives CDR1 SGHTS, CDR2 YDEGEE. Trimming took 0 bases from V and 4 from J, leaving 11 bases between them. The sequence was obtained from a woman in her 70s with urothelial cancer. The rearrangement joins TRBV5-8 to TRBJ2-7; perhaps TRBD1 as D (5 bases). Here the sequenced sample was PBMCs, taken around atezolizumab (anti-PD-L1) treatment. The CDR3 sequence is CASSLEAGKYEQYF. CDR3 sequence (DNA): TGTGCCAGCAGCTTGGAAGCAGGGAAATACGAGCAGTACTTC. Together with reference TRBV5-8 and TRBJ2-7, the CDR3 gives the full variable domain: EAGVTQSPTHLIKTRGQQATLRCSPISGHTSVYWYQQALGLGLQFLLWYDEGEERNRGNFPPRFSGRQFPNYSSELNVNALELEDSALYLCASSLEAGKYEQYFGPGTRLTVT.